The clone carrying this TCR beta chain occurred many times. The entry originates in a study of T cells of healthy individuals. TCRdb re-called the 5' RACE reads with MiXCR, one entry per CDR3 protein. The sample lists approximately 100,000 distinct CDR3 sequences; around 17% were seen once. Germline V CDR1 and CDR2: SGHRS, YFSETQ. CDR3 length: 14 amino acids. Trimming took 0 bases from V and 3 from J, leaving 9 bases between them. The TCR comes from a human donor in good health. The gene calls are TRBV5-1 and TRBJ2-5; D is undetermined. This chain's CDR3 is CASSLVFSEETQYF. As DNA, the CDR3 is TGCGCCAGCAGCTTGGTATTTTCGGAAGAGACCCAGTACTTC.